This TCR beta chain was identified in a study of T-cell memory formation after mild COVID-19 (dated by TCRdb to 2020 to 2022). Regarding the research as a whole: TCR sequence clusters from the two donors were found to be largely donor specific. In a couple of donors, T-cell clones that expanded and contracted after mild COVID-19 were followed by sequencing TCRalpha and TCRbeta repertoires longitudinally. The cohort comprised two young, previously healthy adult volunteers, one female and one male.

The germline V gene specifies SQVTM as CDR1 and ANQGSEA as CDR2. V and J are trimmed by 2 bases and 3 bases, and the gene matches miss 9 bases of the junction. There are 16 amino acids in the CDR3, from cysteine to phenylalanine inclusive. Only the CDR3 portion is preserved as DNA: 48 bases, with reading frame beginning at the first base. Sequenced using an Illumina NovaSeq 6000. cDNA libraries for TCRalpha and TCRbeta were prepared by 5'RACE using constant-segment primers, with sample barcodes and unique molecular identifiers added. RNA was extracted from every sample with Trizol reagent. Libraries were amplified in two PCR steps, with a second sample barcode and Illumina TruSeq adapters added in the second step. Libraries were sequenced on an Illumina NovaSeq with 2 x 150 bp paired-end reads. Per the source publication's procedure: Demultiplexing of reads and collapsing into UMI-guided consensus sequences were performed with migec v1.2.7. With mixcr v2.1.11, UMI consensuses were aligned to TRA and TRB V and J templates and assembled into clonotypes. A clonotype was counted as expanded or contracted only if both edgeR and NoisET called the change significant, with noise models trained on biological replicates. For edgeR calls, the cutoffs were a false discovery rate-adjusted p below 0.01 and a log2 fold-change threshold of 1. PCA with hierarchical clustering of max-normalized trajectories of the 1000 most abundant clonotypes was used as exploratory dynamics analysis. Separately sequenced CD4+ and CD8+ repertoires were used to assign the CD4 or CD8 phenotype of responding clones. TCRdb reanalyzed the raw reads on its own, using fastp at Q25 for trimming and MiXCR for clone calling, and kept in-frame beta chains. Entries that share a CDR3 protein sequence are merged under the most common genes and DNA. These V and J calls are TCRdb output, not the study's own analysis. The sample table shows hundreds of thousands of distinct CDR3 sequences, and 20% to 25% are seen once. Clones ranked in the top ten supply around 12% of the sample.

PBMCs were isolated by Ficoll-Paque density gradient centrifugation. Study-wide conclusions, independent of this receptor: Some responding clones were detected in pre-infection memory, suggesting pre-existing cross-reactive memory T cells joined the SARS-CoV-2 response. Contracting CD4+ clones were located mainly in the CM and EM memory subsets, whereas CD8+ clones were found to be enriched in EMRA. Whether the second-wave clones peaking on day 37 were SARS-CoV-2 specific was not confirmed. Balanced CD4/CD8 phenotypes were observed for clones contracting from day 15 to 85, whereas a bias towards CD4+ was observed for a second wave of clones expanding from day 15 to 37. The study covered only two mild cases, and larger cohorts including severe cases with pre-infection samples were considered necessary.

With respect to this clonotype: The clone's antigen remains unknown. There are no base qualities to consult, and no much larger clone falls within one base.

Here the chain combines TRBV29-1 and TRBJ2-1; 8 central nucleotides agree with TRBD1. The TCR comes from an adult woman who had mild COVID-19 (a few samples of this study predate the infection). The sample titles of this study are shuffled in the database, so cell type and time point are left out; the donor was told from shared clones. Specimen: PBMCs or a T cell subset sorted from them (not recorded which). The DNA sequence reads TGCAGCGTTGAACAAGCCTCAGGGGGCATCTACAATGAGCAGTTCTTC. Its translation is CSVEQASGGIYNEQFF.